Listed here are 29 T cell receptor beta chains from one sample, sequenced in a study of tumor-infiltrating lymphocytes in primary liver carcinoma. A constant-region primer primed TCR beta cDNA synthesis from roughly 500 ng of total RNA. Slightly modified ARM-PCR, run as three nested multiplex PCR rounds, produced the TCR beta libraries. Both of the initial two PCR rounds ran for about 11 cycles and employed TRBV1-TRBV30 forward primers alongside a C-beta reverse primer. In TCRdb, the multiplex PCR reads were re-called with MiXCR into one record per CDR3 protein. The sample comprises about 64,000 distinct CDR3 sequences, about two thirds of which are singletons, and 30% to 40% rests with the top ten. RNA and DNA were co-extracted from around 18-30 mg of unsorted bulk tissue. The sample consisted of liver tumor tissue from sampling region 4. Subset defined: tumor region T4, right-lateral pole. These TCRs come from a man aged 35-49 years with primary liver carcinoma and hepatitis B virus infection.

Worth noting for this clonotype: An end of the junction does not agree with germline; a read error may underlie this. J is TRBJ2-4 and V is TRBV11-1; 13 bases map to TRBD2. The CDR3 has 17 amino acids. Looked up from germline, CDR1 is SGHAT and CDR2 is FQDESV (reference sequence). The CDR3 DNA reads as TGTGCCGGCAGCTTTCTCGGGACTAGCGGGACCAAAAACATTCAGTGCTTC. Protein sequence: CAGSFLGTSGTKNIQCF.

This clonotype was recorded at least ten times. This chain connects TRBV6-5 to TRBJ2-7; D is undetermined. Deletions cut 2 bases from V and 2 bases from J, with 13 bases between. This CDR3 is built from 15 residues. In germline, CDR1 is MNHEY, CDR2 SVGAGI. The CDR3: CASSYSRVVTYEQYF. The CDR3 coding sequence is TGTGCCAGCAGTTACAGCCGGGTTGTTACCTACGAGCAGTACTTC.

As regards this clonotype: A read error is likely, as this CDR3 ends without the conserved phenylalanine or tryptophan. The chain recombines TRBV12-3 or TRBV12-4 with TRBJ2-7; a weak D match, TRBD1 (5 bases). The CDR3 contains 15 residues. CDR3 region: CVSSLGHGANYEQYI. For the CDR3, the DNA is TGTGTCAGCAGTTTAGGACATGGGGCCAACTACGAGCAGTACATC.

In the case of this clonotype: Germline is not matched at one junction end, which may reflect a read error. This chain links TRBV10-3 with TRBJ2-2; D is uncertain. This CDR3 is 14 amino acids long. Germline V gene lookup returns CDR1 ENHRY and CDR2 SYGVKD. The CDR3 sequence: CAIMEQDDTGELFF. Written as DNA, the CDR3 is TGTGCCATCATGGAGCAGGACGACACCGGAGAGCTGTTTTTT.

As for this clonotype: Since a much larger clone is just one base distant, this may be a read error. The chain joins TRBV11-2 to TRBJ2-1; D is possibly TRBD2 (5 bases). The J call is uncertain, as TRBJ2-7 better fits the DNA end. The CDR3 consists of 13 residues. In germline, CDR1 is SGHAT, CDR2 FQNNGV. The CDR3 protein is CASSFEGYNEQYF. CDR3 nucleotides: TGTGCCAGCAGCTTTGAGGGCTACAATGAGCAGTACTTC.

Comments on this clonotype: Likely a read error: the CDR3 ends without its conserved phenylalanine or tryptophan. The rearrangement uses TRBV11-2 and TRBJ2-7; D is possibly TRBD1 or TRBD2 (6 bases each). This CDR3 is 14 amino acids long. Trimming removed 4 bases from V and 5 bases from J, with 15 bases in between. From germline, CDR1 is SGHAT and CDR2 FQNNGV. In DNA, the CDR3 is TGTGCCAGCAGCTCTCGGACAAGGGGGGACGAGCAGTACCTC. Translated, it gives CASSSRTRGDEQYL.

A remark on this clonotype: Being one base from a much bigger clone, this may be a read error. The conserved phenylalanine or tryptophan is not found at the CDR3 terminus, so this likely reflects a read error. As DNA, the CDR3 is TGTGCCTGCAGCTTAGGCCTGAACACTGAAGCTTTCTTA. It encodes CACSLGLNTEAFL. J is TRBJ1-1 and V is TRBV11-2; D is unresolved. The germline gives CDR1 SGHAT, CDR2 FQNNGV. CDR3 length: 13 residues.

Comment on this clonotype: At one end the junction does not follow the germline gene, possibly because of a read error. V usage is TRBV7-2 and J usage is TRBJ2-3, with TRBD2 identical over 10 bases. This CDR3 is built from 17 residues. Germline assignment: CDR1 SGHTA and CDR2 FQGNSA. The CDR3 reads CASRNFGLSGGVDMQYF. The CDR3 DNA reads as TGTGCCAGCAGGAATTTCGGACTAAGCGGGGGGGTAGATATGCAGTATTTT.

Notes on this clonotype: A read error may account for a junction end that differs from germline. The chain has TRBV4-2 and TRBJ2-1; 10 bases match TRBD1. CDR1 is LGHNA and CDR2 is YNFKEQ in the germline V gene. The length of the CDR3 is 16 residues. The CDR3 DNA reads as TGTGCCAGCAGCCACGCCGGGGGACAGGGGAGCAATGAGCAGTTCTTT. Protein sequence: CASSHAGGQGSNEQFF.

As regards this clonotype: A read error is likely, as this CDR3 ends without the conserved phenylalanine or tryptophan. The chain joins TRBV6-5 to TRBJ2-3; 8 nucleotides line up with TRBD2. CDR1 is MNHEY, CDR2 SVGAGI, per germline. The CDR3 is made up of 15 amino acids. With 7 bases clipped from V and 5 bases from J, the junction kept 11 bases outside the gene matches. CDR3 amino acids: CASNPSGSGRDTQYL. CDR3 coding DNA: TGTGCCAGCAACCCTAGCGGGTCTGGCAGAGATACGCAGTATCTT.

CDR3 coding DNA: TGCAGCATTGCCCCAGGGTGGGGGATTAACACTGAAGCTTTCTTT. Translated, it gives CSIAPGWGINTEAFF. The V and J genes are TRBV29-1 and TRBJ1-1, with D possibly matching TRBD1 (5 bases). The CDR3 totals 15 residues. V lost 8 bases to trimming and J lost 2 bases, with 21 bases between them. CDR1 and CDR2 from the germline V gene are SQVTM and ANQGSEA.

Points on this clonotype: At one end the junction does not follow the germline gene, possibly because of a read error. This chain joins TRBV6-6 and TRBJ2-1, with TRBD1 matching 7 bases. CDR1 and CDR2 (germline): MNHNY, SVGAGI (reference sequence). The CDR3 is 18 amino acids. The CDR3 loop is CANSYSHIGTDSYIEQFF. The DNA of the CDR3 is TGTGCCAATAGTTACTCTCATATTGGGACAGACTCCTACATTGAGCAGTTCTTC.

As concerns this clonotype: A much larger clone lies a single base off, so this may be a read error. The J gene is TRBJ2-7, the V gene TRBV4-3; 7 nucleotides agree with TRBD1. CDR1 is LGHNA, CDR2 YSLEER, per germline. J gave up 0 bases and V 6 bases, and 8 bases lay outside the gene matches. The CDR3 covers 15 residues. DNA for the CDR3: TGCGCCAGCAGGTTTCTCCGGGACAGCTCCTACGAGCAGTACTTC. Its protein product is CASRFLRDSSYEQYF.

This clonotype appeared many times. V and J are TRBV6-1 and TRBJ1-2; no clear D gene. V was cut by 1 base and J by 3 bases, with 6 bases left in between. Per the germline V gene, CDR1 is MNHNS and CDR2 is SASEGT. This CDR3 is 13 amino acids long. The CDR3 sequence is CASSEVPDYGYTF. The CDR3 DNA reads TGTGCCAGCAGTGAAGTTCCAGACTATGGCTACACCTTC.

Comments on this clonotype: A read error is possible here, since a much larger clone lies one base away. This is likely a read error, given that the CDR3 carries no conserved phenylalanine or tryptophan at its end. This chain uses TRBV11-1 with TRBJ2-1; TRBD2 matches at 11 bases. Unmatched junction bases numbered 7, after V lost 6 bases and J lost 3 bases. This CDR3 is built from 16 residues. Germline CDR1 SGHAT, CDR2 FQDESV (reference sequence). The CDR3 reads CASSPGLAGDYNEQFI. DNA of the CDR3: TGTGCCAGCAGTCCTGGACTAGCGGGCGACTACAATGAGCAGTTCATC.

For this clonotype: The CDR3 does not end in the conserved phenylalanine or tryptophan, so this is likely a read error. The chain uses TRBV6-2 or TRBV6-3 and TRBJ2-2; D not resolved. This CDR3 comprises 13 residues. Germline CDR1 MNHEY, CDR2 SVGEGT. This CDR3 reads CTSSYFLSRELFL. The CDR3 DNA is TGTACCAGCAGTTACTTCTTAAGCAGGGAGCTGTTTCTT.

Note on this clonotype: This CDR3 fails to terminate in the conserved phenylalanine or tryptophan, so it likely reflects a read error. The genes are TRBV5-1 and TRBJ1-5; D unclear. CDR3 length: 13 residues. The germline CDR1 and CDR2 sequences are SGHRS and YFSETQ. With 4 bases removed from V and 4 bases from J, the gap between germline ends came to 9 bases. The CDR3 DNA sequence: TGCGCCAGCAGCCAGGAAGGGAATCAGCCCCAGCATTCT. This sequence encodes CASSQEGNQPQHS.

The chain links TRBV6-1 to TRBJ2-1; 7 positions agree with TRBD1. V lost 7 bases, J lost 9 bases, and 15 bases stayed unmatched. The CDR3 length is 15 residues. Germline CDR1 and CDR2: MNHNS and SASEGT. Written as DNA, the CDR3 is TGTGCCAGCAAGCCGAGTTTCGACAGGGCCATTGAGCAGTTCTTC. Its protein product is CASKPSFDRAIEQFF.

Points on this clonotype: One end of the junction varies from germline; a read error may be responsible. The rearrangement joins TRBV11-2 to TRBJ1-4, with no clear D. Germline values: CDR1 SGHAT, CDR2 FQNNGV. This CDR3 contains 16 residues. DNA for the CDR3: TGTGCCAGCATCAAGACTCCTGGAGGAACAAATGAAAAAGTGTTTTTT. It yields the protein CASIKTPGGTNEKVFF.

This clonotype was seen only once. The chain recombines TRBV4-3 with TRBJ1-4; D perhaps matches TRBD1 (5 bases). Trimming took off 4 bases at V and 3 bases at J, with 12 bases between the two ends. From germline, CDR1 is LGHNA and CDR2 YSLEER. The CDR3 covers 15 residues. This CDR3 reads CASSPSDMSNEKLFF. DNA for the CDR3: TGCGCCAGCAGCCCGTCGGACATGTCTAATGAAAAACTGTTTTTT.

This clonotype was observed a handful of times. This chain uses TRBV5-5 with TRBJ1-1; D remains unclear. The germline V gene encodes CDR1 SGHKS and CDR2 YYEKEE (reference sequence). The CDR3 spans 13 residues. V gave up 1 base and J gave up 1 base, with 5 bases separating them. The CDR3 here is CASSLRRNTEAFF. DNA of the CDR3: TGTGCCAGCAGCTTGAGAAGGAACACTGAAGCTTTCTTT.

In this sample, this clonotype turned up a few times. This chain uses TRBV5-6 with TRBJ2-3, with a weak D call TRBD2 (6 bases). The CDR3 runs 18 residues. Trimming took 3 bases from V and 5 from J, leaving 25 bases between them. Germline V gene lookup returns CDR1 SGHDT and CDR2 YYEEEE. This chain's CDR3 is CASSSFTSPGNFLDTQYF. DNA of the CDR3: TGTGCCAGCAGCTCCTTCACTAGCCCGGGCAACTTTTTAGATACGCAGTATTTT.

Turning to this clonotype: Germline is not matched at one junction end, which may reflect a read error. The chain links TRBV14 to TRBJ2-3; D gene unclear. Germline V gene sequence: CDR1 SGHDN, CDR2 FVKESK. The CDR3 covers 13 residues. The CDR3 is CASSRGYTDTKYF. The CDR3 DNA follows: TGTGCCAGCAGCCGGGGATACACAGATACGAAGTATTTT. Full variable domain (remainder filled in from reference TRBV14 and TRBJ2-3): EAGVTQFPSHSVIEKGQTVTLRCDPISGHDNLYWYRRVMGKEIKFLLHFVKESKQDESGMPNNRFLAERTGGTYSTLKVQPAELEDSGVYFCASSRGYTDTKYFGPGTRLTVL.

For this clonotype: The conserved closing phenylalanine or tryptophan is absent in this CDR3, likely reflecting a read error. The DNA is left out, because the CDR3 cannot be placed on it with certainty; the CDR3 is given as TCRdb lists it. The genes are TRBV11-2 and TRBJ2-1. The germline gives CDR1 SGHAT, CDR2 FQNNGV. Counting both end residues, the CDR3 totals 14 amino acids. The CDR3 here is CASSLDKAYNGQSL.

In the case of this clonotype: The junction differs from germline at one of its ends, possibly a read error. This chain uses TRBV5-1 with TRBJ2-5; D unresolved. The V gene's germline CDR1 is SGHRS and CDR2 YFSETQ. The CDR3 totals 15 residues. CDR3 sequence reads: CASSIQPLGQETHYF. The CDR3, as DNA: TGCGCCAGCAGCATACAGCCCCTTGGCCAAGAGACCCACTACTTC.

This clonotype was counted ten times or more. The CDR3 here is CASSPDFRRHEQYF. The CDR3 nucleotides read TGTGCCAGCAGCCCGGACTTTCGTAGGCACGAGCAGTACTTC. The chain joins TRBV14 to TRBJ2-7, with D possibly being TRBD2 (5 bases). The CDR3 totals 14 residues. Trimming left V 4 bases short and J 5 bases short, with 15 bases between. Germline-derived CDR1 and CDR2 are SGHDN and FVKESK.

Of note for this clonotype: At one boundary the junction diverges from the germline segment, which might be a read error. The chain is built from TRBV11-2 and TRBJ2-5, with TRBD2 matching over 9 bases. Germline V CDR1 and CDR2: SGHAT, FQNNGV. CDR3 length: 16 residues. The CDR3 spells CASSQTTGGGEGTPYF. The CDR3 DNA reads TGTGCCAGCAGCCAAACTACTGGCGGGGGGGAAGGGACCCCGTACTTC.

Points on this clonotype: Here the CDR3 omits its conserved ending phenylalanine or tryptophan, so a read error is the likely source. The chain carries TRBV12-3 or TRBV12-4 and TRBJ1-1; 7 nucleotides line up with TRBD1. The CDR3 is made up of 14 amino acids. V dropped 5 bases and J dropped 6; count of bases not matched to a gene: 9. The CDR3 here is CASSLRGRRAEAFY. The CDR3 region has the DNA TGTGCCAGCAGTCTTAGGGGGCGCAGGGCTGAAGCTTTCTAT.

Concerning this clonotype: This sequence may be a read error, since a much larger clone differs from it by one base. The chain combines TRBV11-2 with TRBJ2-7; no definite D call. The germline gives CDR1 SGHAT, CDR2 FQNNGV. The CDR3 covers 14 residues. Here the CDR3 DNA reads TGTACCAGCAGCTCAACTGACACTGCCTACGAGCAGTACTTC. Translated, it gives CTSSSTDTAYEQYF. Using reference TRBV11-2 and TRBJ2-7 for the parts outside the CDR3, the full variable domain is EAGVAQSPRYKIIEKRQSVAFWCNPISGHATLYWYQQILGQGPKLLIQFQNNGVVDDSQLPKDRFSAERLKGVDSTLKIQPAKLEDSAVYLCTSSSTDTAYEQYFGPGTRLTVT.